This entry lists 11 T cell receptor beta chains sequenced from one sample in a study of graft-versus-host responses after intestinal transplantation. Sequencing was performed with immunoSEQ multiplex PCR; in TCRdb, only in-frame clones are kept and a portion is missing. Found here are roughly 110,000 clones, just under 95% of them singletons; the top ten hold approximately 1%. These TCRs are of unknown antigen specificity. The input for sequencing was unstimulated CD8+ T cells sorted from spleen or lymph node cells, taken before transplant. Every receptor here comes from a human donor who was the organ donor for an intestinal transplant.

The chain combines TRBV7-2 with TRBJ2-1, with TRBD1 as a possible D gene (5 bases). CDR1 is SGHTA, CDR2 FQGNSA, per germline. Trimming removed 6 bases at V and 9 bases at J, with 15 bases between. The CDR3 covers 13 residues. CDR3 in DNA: TGTGCCAGCAGTGACCTGGGTAGGGGTGAGCAGTTCTTC. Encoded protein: CASSDLGRGEQFF.

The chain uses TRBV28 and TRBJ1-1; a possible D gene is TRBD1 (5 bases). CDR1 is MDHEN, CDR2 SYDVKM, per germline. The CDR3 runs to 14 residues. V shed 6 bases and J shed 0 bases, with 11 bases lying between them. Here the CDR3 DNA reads TGTGCCAGCAGCCAGGGCAGGATGAACACTGAAGCTTTCTTT. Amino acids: CASSQGRMNTEAFF.

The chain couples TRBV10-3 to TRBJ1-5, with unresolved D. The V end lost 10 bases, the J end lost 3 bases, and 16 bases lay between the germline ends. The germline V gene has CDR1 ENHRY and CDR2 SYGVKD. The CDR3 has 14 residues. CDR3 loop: CATSPRQLNQPQHF. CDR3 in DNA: TGTGCCACCTCACCTCGGCAGCTCAATCAGCCCCAGCATTTT.

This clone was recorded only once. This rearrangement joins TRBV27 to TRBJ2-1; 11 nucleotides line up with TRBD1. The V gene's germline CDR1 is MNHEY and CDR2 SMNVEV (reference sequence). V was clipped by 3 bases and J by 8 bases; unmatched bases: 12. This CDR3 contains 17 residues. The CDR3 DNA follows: TGTGCCAGCAGTTTTGGGACAGGGGGTCCTATGACTGATGAGCAGTTCTTC. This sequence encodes CASSFGTGGPMTDEQFF.

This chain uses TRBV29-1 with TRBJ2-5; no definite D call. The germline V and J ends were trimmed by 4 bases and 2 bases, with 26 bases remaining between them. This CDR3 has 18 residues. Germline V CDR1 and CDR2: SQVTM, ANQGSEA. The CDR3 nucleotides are TGCAGCGTTGTTATCCCCCGGGTGGTGACAAGGGAACAAGAGACCCAGTACTTC. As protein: CSVVIPRVVTREQETQYF. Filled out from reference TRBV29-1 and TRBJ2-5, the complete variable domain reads SAVISQKPSRDICQRGTSLTIQCQVDSQVTMMFWYRQQPGQSLTLIATANQGSEATYESGFVIDKFPISRPNLTFSTLTVSNMSPEDSSIYLCSVVIPRVVTREQETQYFGPGTRLLVL.

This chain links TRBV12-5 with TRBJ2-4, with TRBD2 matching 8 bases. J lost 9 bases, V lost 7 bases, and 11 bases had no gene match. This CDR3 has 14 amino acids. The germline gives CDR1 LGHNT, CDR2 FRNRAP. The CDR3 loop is CASAQGLGRSIQYF. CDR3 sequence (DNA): TGTGCTAGTGCCCAGGGACTAGGGAGGAGCATTCAGTACTTC.

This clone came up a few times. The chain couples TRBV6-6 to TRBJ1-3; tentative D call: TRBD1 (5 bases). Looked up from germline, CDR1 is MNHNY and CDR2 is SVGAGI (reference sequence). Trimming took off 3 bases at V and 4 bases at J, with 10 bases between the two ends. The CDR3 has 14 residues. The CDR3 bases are TGTGCCAGCAGTTATCTGGGGACGGGAAACACCATATATTTT. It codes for CASSYLGTGNTIYF.

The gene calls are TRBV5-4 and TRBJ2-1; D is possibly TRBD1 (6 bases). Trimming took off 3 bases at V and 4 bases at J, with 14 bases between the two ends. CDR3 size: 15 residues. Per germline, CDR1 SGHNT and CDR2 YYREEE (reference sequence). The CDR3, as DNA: TGTGCCAGCAGCTCGCCCGGACAGTCTTACAATGAGCAGTTCTTC. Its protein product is CASSSPGQSYNEQFF.

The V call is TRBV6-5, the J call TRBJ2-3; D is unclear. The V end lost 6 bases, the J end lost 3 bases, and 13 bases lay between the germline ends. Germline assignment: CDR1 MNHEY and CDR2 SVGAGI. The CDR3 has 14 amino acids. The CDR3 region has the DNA TGTGCCAGCAGGGTTCATCAAGCAACAGATACGCAGTATTTT. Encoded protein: CASRVHQATDTQYF.

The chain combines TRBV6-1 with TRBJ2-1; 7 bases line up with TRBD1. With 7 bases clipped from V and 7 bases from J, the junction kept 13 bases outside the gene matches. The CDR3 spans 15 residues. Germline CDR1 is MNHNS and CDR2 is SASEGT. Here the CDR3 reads CASIRTGALWNEQFF. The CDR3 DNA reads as TGTGCCAGCATACGTACAGGGGCTCTTTGGAATGAGCAGTTCTTC.

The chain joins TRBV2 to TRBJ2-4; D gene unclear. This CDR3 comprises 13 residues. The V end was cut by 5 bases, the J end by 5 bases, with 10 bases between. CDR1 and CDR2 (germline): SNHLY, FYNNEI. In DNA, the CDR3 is TGTGCCAGCAGTCCCGGATCCCAAAACATTCAGTACTTC. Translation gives CASSPGSQNIQYF.